The TCR beta chain described here comes from a study of identical twins. Overall study results and limits: Out-of-frame sharing of TCR alpha in monozygotic twins was underestimated by models. Beta out-of-frame sequences showed weaker excess sharing between twins.

V trimming: 6 bases; J trimming: 7 bases; junction bases outside the gene matches: 6. This CDR3 is 12 amino acids long. In germline, CDR1 is DFQATT, CDR2 SNEGSKA (reference sequence). This clonotype has ten or more counts. Its specificity is not known. TCRdb redid the calling of the 5' RACE reads with MiXCR, one entry per CDR3 protein. Of approximately 700,000 distinct CDR3 sequences in the sample, 5.5% to 6.5% were seen once. This TCR was sampled from a man between 18 and 29 years old in good health. Source material: naive T cells sorted from blood. The chain uses TRBV20-1 and TRBJ1-5; TRBD1 matches at 7 bases. The CDR3 loop reads CSADRVDQPQHF. The CDR3 region has the DNA TGCAGTGCCGACAGGGTCGACCAGCCCCAGCATTTT.